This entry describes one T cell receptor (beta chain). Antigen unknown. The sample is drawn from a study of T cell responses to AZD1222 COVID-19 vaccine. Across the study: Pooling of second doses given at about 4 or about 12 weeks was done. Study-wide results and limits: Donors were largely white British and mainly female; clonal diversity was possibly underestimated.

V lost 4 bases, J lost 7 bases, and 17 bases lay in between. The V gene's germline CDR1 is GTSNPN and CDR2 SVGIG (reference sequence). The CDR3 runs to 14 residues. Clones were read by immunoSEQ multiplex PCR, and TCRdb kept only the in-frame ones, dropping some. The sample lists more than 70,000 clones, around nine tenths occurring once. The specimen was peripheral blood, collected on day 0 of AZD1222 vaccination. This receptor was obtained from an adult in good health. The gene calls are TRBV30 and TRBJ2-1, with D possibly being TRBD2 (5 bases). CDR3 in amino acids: CAWIYRGSINEQFF. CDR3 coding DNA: TGTGCCTGGATCTACCGGGGATCCATAAATGAGCAGTTCTTC.